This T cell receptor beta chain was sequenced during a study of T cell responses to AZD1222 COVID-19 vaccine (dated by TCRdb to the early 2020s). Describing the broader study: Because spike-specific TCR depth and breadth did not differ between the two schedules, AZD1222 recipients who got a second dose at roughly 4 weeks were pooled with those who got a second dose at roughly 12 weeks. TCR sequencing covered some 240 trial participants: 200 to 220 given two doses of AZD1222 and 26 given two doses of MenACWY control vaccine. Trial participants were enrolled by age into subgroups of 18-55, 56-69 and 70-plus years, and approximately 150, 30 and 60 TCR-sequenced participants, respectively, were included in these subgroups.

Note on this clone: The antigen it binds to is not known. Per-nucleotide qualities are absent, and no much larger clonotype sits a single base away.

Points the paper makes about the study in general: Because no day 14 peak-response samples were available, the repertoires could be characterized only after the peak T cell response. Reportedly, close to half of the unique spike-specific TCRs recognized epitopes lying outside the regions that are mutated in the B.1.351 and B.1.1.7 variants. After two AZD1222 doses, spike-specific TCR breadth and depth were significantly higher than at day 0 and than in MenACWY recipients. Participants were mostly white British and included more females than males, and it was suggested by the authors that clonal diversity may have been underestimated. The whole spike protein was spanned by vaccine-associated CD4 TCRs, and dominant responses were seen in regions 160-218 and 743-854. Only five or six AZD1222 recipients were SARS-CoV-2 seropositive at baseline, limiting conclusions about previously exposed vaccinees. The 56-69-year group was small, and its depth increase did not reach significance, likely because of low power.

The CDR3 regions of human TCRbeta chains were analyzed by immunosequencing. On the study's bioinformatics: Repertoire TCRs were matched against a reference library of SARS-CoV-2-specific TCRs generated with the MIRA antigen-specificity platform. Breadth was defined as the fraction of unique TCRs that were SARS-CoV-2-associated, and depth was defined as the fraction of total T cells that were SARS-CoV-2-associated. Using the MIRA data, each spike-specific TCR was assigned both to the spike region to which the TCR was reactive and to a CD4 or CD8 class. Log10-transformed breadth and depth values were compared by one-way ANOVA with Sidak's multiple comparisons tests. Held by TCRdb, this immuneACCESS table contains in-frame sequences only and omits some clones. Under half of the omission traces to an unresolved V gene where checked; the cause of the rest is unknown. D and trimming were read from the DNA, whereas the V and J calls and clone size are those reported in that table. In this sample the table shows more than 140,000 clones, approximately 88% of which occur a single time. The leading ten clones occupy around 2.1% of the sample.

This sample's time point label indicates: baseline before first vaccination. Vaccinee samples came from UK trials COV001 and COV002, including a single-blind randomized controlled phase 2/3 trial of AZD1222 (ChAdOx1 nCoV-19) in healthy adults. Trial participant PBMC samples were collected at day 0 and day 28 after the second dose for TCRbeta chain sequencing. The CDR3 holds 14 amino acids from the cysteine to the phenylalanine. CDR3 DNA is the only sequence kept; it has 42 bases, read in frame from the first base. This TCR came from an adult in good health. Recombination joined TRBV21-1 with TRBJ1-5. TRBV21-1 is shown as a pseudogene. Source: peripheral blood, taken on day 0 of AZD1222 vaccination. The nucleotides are TGTGCCAGCAGAAAGAGTCGGAATAATCAGCCCCAGCATTTT. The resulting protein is CASRKSRNNQPQHF.